This T cell receptor beta chain appears in the sequencing data of a study of T cells in Graves' hyperthyroidism and ophthalmopathy. Germline CDR1 and CDR2: SNHLY and FYNNEI. Trimming removed 1 base from V and 2 bases from J, with 8 bases in between. CDR3 size: 14 residues. These patients, aged 18 to 65, had recently diagnosed hyperthyroidism lasting under 2 months. Diagnosis relied on clinical symptoms, serum thyroxine and TRAb, thyroid ultrasound and orbital computed tomography. Amplified TCR beta CDR3 regions came from RNA transcripts. First-round RT-PCR with HTBI primers amplified the TCR CDR3 region. TCRdb re-derived calls from the multiplex PCR reads in MiXCR, one entry per CDR3 protein. The sample consists of roughly 400,000 distinct CDR3 sequences, 15% to 17% of them appearing once. The study's findings and limits: Stable hyperthyroidism and ophthalmopathy were separated using 13 V-J signatures. Within blood appeared most thyroid clonotypes that had expanded above 0.001.

Ten or more counts support this clonotype. Its antigen is unknown. This clonotype originated in a young woman with Graves' hyperthyroidism that later progressed to Graves' ophthalmopathy. What was sequenced was blood. V usage is TRBV2 and J usage is TRBJ1-2; no clear D gene. The CDR3 loop reads CASSEGGTNYGYTF. CDR3 DNA: TGTGCCAGCAGTGAAGGCGGAACAAACTATGGCTACACCTTC.